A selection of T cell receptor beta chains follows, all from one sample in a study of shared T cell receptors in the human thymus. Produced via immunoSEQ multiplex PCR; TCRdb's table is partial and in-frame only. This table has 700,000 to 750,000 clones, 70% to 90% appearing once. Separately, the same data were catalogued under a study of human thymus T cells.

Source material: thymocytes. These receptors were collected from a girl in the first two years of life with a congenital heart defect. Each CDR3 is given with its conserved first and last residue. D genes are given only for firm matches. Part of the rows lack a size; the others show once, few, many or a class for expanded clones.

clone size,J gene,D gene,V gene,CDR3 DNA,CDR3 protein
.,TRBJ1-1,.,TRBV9,TGTGCCAGCAGCGTAGGGGAGGCGGGGGACACTGAAGCTTTCTTT,CASSVGEAGDTEAFF
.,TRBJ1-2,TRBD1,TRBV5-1,TGCGCCAGCAGCCCAGGGACAGGGGTTGGCTACACCTTC,CASSPGTGVGYTF
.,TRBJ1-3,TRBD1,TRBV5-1,TGCGCCAGCAGCTTAGAGGACAGGAGTGACACCATATATTTT,CASSLEDRSDTIYF
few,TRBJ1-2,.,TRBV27,TGTGCCAGCAGTCCGACCGCCGGGACAAGATCCCTTAACTATGGCTACACCTTC,CASSPTAGTRSLNYGYTF
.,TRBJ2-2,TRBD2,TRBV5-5,TGTGCCACCGCCCGTGGGGAGGGCCGGAAAACCGGGGAGCTGTTTTTT,CATARGEGRKTGELFF
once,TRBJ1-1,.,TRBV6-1,TGTGCCAGCAGTGAATCGGCCGCCCAGGCCACTGAAGCTTTCTTT,CASSESAAQATEAFF
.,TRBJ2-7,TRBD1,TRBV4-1,TGCGCCAGCAGCCCAGGCCGGGACAGGAGCTACGAGCAGTACTTC,CASSPGRDRSYEQYF
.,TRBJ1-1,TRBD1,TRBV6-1,TGTGCCAGCCACCGGACAGGAAAGAACACTGAAGCTTTCTTT,CASHRTGKNTEAFF
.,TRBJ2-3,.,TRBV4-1,TGCGCCAGCAGCCAGTCCCGAGGACAGAGCACAGATACGCAGTATTTT,CASSQSRGQSTDTQYF
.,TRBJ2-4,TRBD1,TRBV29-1,TGCAGCGTTGTCCGGGACAGAGACGTATTAGCCAAAAACATTCAGTACTTC,CSVVRDRDVLAKNIQYF
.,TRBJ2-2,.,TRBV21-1,TGTGCCAGCAAGCAAGCGGGGGGGCCGGAGACCGGGGAGCTGTTTTTT,CASKQAGGPETGELFF
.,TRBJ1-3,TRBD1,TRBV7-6,TGTGCCAGCAGCTTACACATAACAGGGGGCCCCTACTCTGGAAACACCATATATTTT,CASSLHITGGPYSGNTIYF
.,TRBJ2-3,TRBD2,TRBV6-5,TGTGCCAGTACGAGAGCGGGGGGTGGAGATACGCAGTATTTT,CASTRAGGGDTQYF
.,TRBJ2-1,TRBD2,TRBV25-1,TGTGCCAGCAGTCCGCCTTGGGGAGGGGCTAGCGGGTACAATGAGCAGTTCTTC,CASSPPWGGASGYNEQFF
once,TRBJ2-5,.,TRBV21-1,TGTGCCAGCAGCCCCAAGGCACTAGCGGGGAGTAAAGAGACCCAGTACTTC,CASSPKALAGSKETQYF
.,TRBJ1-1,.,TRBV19,TGTGCCAGTAGTACGCGGGGGGGGGACACTGAAGCTTTCTTT,CASSTRGGDTEAFF
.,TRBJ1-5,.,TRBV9,TGTGCCAGCAGCGTAGTAACAGAGTATAGCAATCAGCCCCAGCATTTT,CASSVVTEYSNQPQHF
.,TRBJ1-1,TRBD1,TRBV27,TGTGCCAGCAGTTTACAAACAGGGGACACTGAAGCTTTCTTT,CASSLQTGDTEAFF
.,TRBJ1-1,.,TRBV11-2,TGTGCCAGCAGCCACCTCTTAGACGGGATCAAATCTAAGAACACTGAAGCTTTCTTT,CASSHLLDGIKSKNTEAFF
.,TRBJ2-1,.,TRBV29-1,TGCAGCGCCCGTGGGACACCGAGCTCCTACAATGAGCAGTTCTTC,CSARGTPSSYNEQFF
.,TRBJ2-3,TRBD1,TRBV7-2,TGTGCCAGCAGCTCACCCCGGGACAGGGTCACAGATACGCAGTATTTT,CASSSPRDRVTDTQYF
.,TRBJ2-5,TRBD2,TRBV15,TGTGCCACCAGCAGAAATGACTTACTAGCGGGGGACCAAGAGACCCAGTACTTC,CATSRNDLLAGDQETQYF
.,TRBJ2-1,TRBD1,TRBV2,TGTGCCAGCAGTCCAGGGACAGCGACACATTACAATGAGCAGTTCTTC,CASSPGTATHYNEQFF
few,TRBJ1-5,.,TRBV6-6,TGTGCCAGCAGTCCGTATCAGCCCCAGCATTTT,CASSPYQPQHF
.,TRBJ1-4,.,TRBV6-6,TGTGCCAGCAGCTACGGACAGCCTAATGAAAAACTGTTTTTT,CASSYGQPNEKLFF
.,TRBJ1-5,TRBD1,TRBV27,TGTGCCAGCAGTTTGGGACAGAATAGCAATCAGCCCCAGCATTTT,CASSLGQNSNQPQHF
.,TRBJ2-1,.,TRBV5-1,TGCGCCAGCAGCCTGACGGGGGAGTCTACCTACAATGAGCAGTTCTTC,CASSLTGESTYNEQFF
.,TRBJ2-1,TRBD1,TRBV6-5,TGTGCCAGCAGTTACTCGGACAGGGTGCATGAGCAGTTCTTC,CASSYSDRVHEQFF